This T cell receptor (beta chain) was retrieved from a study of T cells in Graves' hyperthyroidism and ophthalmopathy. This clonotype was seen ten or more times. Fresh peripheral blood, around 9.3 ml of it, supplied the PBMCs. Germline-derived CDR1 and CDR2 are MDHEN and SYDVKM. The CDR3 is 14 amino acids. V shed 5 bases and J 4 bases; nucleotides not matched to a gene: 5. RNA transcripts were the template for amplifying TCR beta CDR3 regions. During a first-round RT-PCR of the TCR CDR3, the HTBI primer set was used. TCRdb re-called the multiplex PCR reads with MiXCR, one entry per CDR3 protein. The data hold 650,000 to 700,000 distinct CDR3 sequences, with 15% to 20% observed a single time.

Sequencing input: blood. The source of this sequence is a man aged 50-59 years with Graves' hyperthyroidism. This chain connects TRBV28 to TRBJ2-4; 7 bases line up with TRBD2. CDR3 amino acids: CASSPGLGKNIQYF. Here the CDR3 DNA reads TGTGCCAGCAGTCCCGGACTAGGGAAAAACATTCAGTACTTC.